A selection of T cell receptor beta chains follows, all from one sample in a study of T cell repertoires in cytomegalovirus infection. The antigens these receptors bind are not known. TCRdb used MiXCR to reprocess the reads, holding one entry per CDR3 protein. The table lists under 450,000 distinct CDR3 sequences, around a third of them singletons. This specimen was cultured PBMCs, taken from culture after CMV antigen stimulation. These receptor sequences come from a human donor in good health (CMV status not recorded). Some clones in this sample may be carry-over from other donors' samples. The CDR3 runs from the conserved cysteine through the conserved F or W. A D gene is named only where the DNA matches it firmly. Size tells how often a clone was seen (once, few, many) or the class of an expanded clone, and some rows leave it out.

v_call: TRBV6-2/TRBV6-3; j_call: TRBJ1-4; clone_size: few; d_call: .; cdr3_aa: CASGPQQLNEKLFF; cdr3_nt: TGTGCCAGCGGTCCACAACAGCTCAATGAAAAACTGTTTTTT
v_call: TRBV28; j_call: TRBJ2-7; clone_size: .; d_call: TRBD2; cdr3_aa: CASSSLAGSSEQYF; cdr3_nt: TGTGCCAGCAGTTCACTAGCGGGCTCTAGCGAGCAGTACTTC
v_call: TRBV6-6; j_call: TRBJ1-6; clone_size: .; d_call: .; cdr3_aa: CASSYSRRETPLHF; cdr3_nt: TGTGCCAGCAGTTACTCGAGGCGGGAGACTCCTCTCCACTTT
v_call: TRBV12-3/TRBV12-4; j_call: TRBJ1-2; clone_size: few; d_call: .; cdr3_aa: CASSRTGRGYGYTF; cdr3_nt: TGTGCCAGCAGCCGTACCGGGCGAGGCTATGGCTACACCTTC
v_call: TRBV18; j_call: TRBJ2-7; clone_size: few; d_call: TRBD2; cdr3_aa: CASSGDYRYEQYF; cdr3_nt: TGTGCCAGCTCAGGGGACTATCGATACGAGCAGTACTTC
v_call: TRBV28; j_call: TRBJ2-2; clone_size: .; d_call: TRBD1; cdr3_aa: CASRQTGGNTGELFF; cdr3_nt: TGTGCCAGCAGGCAAACAGGGGGGAACACCGGGGAGCTGTTTTTT
v_call: TRBV7-2; j_call: TRBJ1-2; clone_size: medium-sized; d_call: TRBD1; cdr3_aa: CASRLDRAARYGYTF; cdr3_nt: TGTGCCAGCAGATTGGACAGGGCCGCACGGTATGGCTACACCTTC
v_call: TRBV20-1; j_call: TRBJ1-6; clone_size: .; d_call: .; cdr3_aa: CSARDPGRGDFSPLHF; cdr3_nt: TGCAGTGCTAGAGACCCCGGGAGGGGGGATTTTTCACCCCTCCACTTT
v_call: TRBV6-2/TRBV6-3; j_call: TRBJ2-7; clone_size: .; d_call: TRBD1; cdr3_aa: CASSYTGGSEQYF; cdr3_nt: TGTGCCAGCAGTTACACAGGGGGCTCCGAGCAGTACTTC
v_call: TRBV7-9; j_call: TRBJ2-3; clone_size: .; d_call: .; cdr3_aa: CASSSAGHSTDTQYF; cdr3_nt: TGTGCCAGCAGCTCCGCGGGCCATAGCACAGATACGCAGTATTTT
v_call: TRBV7-2; j_call: TRBJ2-3; clone_size: medium-sized; d_call: TRBD1; cdr3_aa: CASSLGPRGRADTQYF; cdr3_nt: TGTGCCAGCAGCTTAGGGCCCAGGGGGCGCGCAGATACGCAGTATTTT
v_call: TRBV15; j_call: TRBJ1-5; clone_size: .; d_call: TRBD1; cdr3_aa: CATSDRGLGQPQHF; cdr3_nt: TGTGCCACCAGCGACAGGGGGCTAGGTCAGCCCCAGCATTTT
v_call: TRBV12-3/TRBV12-4; j_call: TRBJ1-2; clone_size: .; d_call: .; cdr3_aa: CASRVPGWSYGYTF; cdr3_nt: TGTGCCAGCAGAGTGCCAGGGTGGAGCTATGGCTACACCTTC
v_call: TRBV20-1; j_call: TRBJ2-3; clone_size: .; d_call: .; cdr3_aa: CSARRTVSTDTQYF; cdr3_nt: TGCAGTGCCCGAAGGACAGTTAGCACAGATACGCAGTATTTT
v_call: TRBV27; j_call: TRBJ2-5; clone_size: few; d_call: .; cdr3_aa: CASSQSTGSATQYF; cdr3_nt: TGTGCCAGCAGTCAGTCGACTGGTTCAGCGACCCAGTACTTC
v_call: TRBV6-6; j_call: TRBJ2-1; clone_size: .; d_call: TRBD2; cdr3_aa: CASSYRPSGSIYNEQFF; cdr3_nt: TGTGCCAGCAGTTACCGGCCTAGCGGGAGTATATACAATGAGCAGTTCTTC
v_call: TRBV9; j_call: TRBJ2-3; clone_size: .; d_call: TRBD2; cdr3_aa: CASSPMGLAGLTDTQYF; cdr3_nt: TGTGCCAGCAGCCCGATGGGGCTAGCGGGACTCACAGATACGCAGTATTTT
v_call: TRBV19; j_call: TRBJ2-4; clone_size: few; d_call: TRBD2; cdr3_aa: CASGAGEGGGKNIQYF; cdr3_nt: TGTGCCAGTGGAGCGGGGGAGGGAGGGGGAAAAAACATTCAGTACTTC
v_call: TRBV6-2/TRBV6-3; j_call: TRBJ1-1; clone_size: many; d_call: .; cdr3_aa: CASSYSMNTEAFF; cdr3_nt: TGTGCCAGCAGCTACTCTATGAACACTGAAGCTTTCTTT
v_call: TRBV12-5; j_call: TRBJ2-5; clone_size: .; d_call: .; cdr3_aa: CASGLDQRETQYF; cdr3_nt: TGTGCTAGTGGTTTGGACCAGCGGGAGACCCAGTACTTC
v_call: TRBV6-1; j_call: TRBJ2-3; clone_size: .; d_call: .; cdr3_aa: CASILGDTQYF; cdr3_nt: TGTGCCAGCATCTTGGGCGATACGCAGTATTTT
v_call: TRBV29-1; j_call: TRBJ2-5; clone_size: .; d_call: .; cdr3_aa: CSVSSTITIETQYF; cdr3_nt: TGCAGCGTCTCGTCGACTATCACCATAGAGACCCAGTACTTC
v_call: TRBV7-2; j_call: TRBJ1-1; clone_size: many; d_call: .; cdr3_aa: CASSLAEYTEAFF; cdr3_nt: TGTGCCAGCAGCTTGGCAGAATACACTGAAGCTTTCTTT